These T cell receptor beta chains were read from a single sample in a study of a mutant IDH1 vaccine in newly diagnosed glioma. No antigens are known for them. Data came from immunoSEQ multiplex PCR; TCRdb stores just in-frame clones and leaves some out. The data contain 50,000 to 65,000 clones, roughly 90% of them seen just once; the ten biggest clones take up more than 2%. This specimen was PBMCs, taken from a glioma patient whose treatment included an IDH1 peptide vaccine. The receptor set was obtained from a man between 45 and 60 years old with glioma. The CDR3 runs from the conserved cysteine through the conserved F or W. A D gene is named only where the DNA matches it firmly. A row's size may be missing; if present it is once, few, many or a size class.

v_call	j_call	clone_size	d_call	cdr3_aa	cdr3_nt
TRBV19	TRBJ2-7	-	-	CASSIGPGLEQYF	TGTGCCAGTAGTATAGGGCCCGGACTGGAGCAGTACTTC
TRBV9	TRBJ2-2	once	TRBD1	CASSVTGTGSTGELFF	TGTGCCAGCAGCGTCACCGGGACAGGTTCGACCGGGGAGCTGTTTTTT
TRBV4-2	TRBJ1-2	-	TRBD1	CASSPTSRQGGYGYIF	TGTGCCAGCAGCCCTACATCCAGACAGGGCGGATATGGCTACATCTTC
TRBV28	TRBJ2-7	few	TRBD2	CASTRRLAGGQIGQYF	TGTGCCAGCACCCGTCGACTAGCGGGGGGCCAAATAGGGCAGTACTTC
TRBV7-9	TRBJ2-6	-	TRBD1	CASNSDRDSLNSGANVLTF	TGTGCCAGCAACTCAGACAGGGACAGTTTAAACTCTGGGGCCAACGTCCTGACTTTC
TRBV7-2	TRBJ2-3	-	-	CASTLDEGRQYF	TGTGCCAGCACACTCGACGAGGGCCGGCAGTATTTT
TRBV4-2	TRBJ2-7	-	-	CASSQGPPREQYF	TGTGCCAGCAGCCAAGGTCCCCCCCGCGAGCAGTACTTC
TRBV10-3	TRBJ2-1	-	-	CAISEPKGLKRNNEQFF	TGTGCCATCAGTGAGCCGAAGGGGCTTAAGAGAAACAATGAGCAGTTCTTC
TRBV7-9	TRBJ2-1	-	-	CASSKGAGSRAVYNEQFF	TGTGCCAGCTCCAAAGGAGCCGGTTCAAGGGCCGTTTACAATGAGCAGTTCTTC
TRBV10-3	TRBJ2-3	-	TRBD2	CAISEPTGGEVSADTQYF	TGTGCCATCAGTGAACCCACCGGGGGGGAGGTTAGCGCAGATACGCAGTATTTT
TRBV25-1	TRBJ1-2	-	TRBD1	CASSGGTVYGYTF	TGTGCCAGCAGTGGCGGGACAGTTTATGGCTACACCTTC
TRBV18	TRBJ1-1	-	TRBD1	CASSPDRTNTEAFF	TGTGCCAGCTCACCGGACAGGACGAACACTGAAGCTTTCTTT
TRBV9	TRBJ2-7	-	TRBD2	CASSVSTSGIYEQYF	TGTGCCAGCAGCGTAAGTACTAGCGGTATCTACGAGCAGTACTTC
TRBV4-1	TRBJ2-7	-	TRBD2	CASSPLLAGGTHEQYF	TGCGCCAGCAGCCCGCTCCTAGCGGGAGGTACCCACGAGCAGTACTTC
TRBV19	TRBJ1-1	-	-	CASTPQLLGVKTEAFF	TGTGCCAGTACCCCTCAGTTGTTGGGGGTCAAGACTGAAGCTTTCTTT
TRBV7-2	TRBJ1-1	once	-	CASTLLIMGTEAFF	TGTGCCAGCACCCTCCTCATCATGGGCACTGAAGCTTTCTTT
TRBV15	TRBJ2-1	-	-	CATSRTDSREQFF	TGTGCCACCAGCAGAACGGACAGCCGTGAGCAGTTCTTC
TRBV7-2	TRBJ2-7	-	TRBD2	CASSFGGTVYEQYF	TGTGCCAGCAGCTTCGGGGGGACCGTTTACGAGCAGTACTTC
TRBV7-8	TRBJ2-1	-	TRBD1	CASSLGGQGNEQFF	TGTGCCAGCAGCTTAGGGGGACAGGGCAATGAGCAGTTCTTC
TRBV6-1	TRBJ1-3	-	-	CASSHDSTGNTIYF	TGTGCCAGCAGTCATGACTCAACTGGAAACACCATATATTTT
TRBV7-6	TRBJ1-1	once	-	CASSFGEVNTEAFF	TGTGCCAGCAGCTTTGGGGAAGTGAACACTGAAGCTTTCTTT
TRBV10-3	TRBJ1-1	-	-	CAIRRGMDTEAFF	TGTGCCATCAGGAGGGGAATGGACACTGAAGCTTTCTTT
TRBV10-3	TRBJ2-7	-	-	CAISREDRPRYEQYF	TGTGCCATCAGTAGGGAGGACAGACCCCGGTATGAGCAGTACTTC
TRBV5-6	TRBJ2-7	-	-	CASSPISPYEQYF	TGTGCCAGCAGCCCAATATCCCCCTACGAGCAGTACTTC
TRBV7-3	TRBJ2-3	-	-	CASSLTGGVDTQYF	TGTGCCAGCAGCTTAACGGGAGGAGTAGATACGCAGTATTTT
TRBV4-1	TRBJ1-2	-	-	CASSPRAGHYGYTF	TGCGCCAGCAGCCCTCGGGCAGGACACTATGGCTACACCTTC
TRBV5-4	TRBJ2-7	-	-	CASTRDQTFYEQYF	TGTGCCAGCACTCGAGACCAGACGTTCTACGAGCAGTACTTC
TRBV19	TRBJ2-1	once	TRBD2	CASSIRGGLAGVFYNEQFF	TGTGCCAGTAGTATCCGGGGGGGACTAGCGGGAGTTTTCTACAATGAGCAGTTCTTC
TRBV7-2	TRBJ2-5	-	-	CASSLDGRGTMKTQYF	TGTGCCAGCAGCTTAGACGGCCGGGGCACGATGAAGACCCAGTACTTC
TRBV5-8	TRBJ2-7	-	TRBD1	CASSRADRAYEQYF	TGTGCCAGCAGCCGAGCCGACAGGGCGTACGAGCAGTACTTC
TRBV6-5	TRBJ2-3	-	-	CASKADGSSTDTQYF	TGTGCCAGCAAAGCAGACGGATCTAGCACAGATACGCAGTATTTT
TRBV18	TRBJ2-3	-	TRBD2	CASSPSRSGGLDTQYF	TGTGCCAGCTCACCCTCTAGGAGCGGGGGCCTTGATACGCAGTATTTT
TRBV6-6	TRBJ1-5	-	-	CASSSQGLSSNQPQHF	TGTGCCAGCAGTTCCCAAGGACTGTCTAGCAATCAGCCCCAGCATTTT
TRBV7-9	TRBJ1-1	-	-	CASSLVAGSYMNTEAFF	TGTGCCAGCAGCTTAGTCGCGGGGAGCTACATGAACACTGAAGCTTTCTTT
TRBV19	TRBJ1-1	few	-	CASTLRGKEAFF	TGTGCCAGTACTCTTAGGGGAAAGGAAGCTTTCTTT
TRBV19	TRBJ2-1	-	-	CASSIEAGYNEQFF	TGTGCCAGTAGTATAGAGGCAGGCTACAATGAGCAGTTCTTC
TRBV7-9	TRBJ2-7	-	TRBD2	CASSPGTSGGEEQYF	TGTGCCAGCAGCCCCGGGACTAGCGGGGGGGAAGAGCAGTACTTC
TRBV4-2	TRBJ2-7	-	-	CASSQYGSAYEQYF	TGTGCCAGCAGCCAATACGGGAGTGCGTACGAGCAGTACTTC
TRBV2	TRBJ1-1	-	-	CASSASVNTEAFF	TGTGCCAGCAGTGCCTCAGTGAACACTGAAGCTTTCTTT
TRBV29-1	TRBJ2-5	once	TRBD2	CSVDPPAPLAGGETQYF	TGCAGCGTTGACCCCCCCGCCCCACTAGCGGGGGGAGAGACCCAGTACTTC
TRBV18	TRBJ2-5	-	TRBD1	CASSPGTGQETQYF	TGTGCCAGCTCACCAGGGACAGGGCAAGAGACCCAGTACTTC
TRBV19	TRBJ1-2	-	TRBD1	CASSPRQGAAYGYTF	TGTGCCAGTAGTCCCCGACAGGGGGCGGCCTATGGCTACACCTTC
TRBV10-3	TRBJ1-4	-	-	CATKGHQRPATNEKLFF	TGTGCCACCAAGGGACACCAAAGACCTGCAACTAATGAAAAACTGTTTTTT
TRBV30	TRBJ2-7	once	TRBD2	CAWSVGLAGDYEQYF	TGTGCCTGGAGTGTTGGACTAGCGGGGGACTACGAGCAGTACTTC
TRBV6-5	TRBJ1-3	once	-	CASSYSGGNTIYF	TGTGCCAGCAGTTACTCGGGGGGGAACACCATATATTTT
TRBV13	TRBJ2-3	-	TRBD2	CASSPRIGLAGARTDTQYF	TGTGCCAGCAGCCCCCGGATAGGCCTAGCGGGGGCCCGCACAGATACGCAGTATTTT
TRBV19	TRBJ1-1	few	-	CASSTRHQVNTEAFF	TGTGCCAGTAGTACCCGACATCAGGTAAACACTGAAGCTTTCTTT
TRBV6-1	TRBJ1-4	-	-	CASTVAGTNEKLFF	TGTGCCAGCACAGTGGCGGGAACTAATGAAAAACTGTTTTTT
TRBV28	TRBJ2-7	-	-	CASSLGGRLREQYF	TGTGCCAGCAGTTTAGGGGGCAGACTCCGCGAGCAGTACTTC
TRBV11-1	TRBJ2-3	-	TRBD2	CASSPGLAGGTDTQYF	TGTGCCAGCAGCCCTGGACTAGCGGGTGGCACAGATACGCAGTATTTT
TRBV7-9	TRBJ2-1	-	TRBD1	CASSHSTGGRDNEQFF	TGTGCCAGCAGCCACAGCACAGGGGGAAGGGACAATGAGCAGTTCTTC
TRBV30	TRBJ2-5	-	-	CAWSEGTQEETQYF	TGTGCCTGGAGTGAGGGGACACAAGAAGAGACCCAGTACTTC
TRBV5-6	TRBJ2-1	-	-	CASSSPYYSSYNEQFF	TGTGCCAGCAGCTCTCCGTATTATAGCTCCTACAATGAGCAGTTCTTC
TRBV29-1	TRBJ1-2	-	TRBD1	CSVVGQIQGGYTF	TGCAGCGTTGTGGGACAGATTCAGGGGGGCTACACCTTC
TRBV11-2	TRBJ2-2	once	TRBD1	CASSFRQGRGTGELFF	TGTGCCAGCAGCTTCCGACAGGGTCGGGGCACCGGGGAGCTGTTTTTT
TRBV7-6	TRBJ1-4	medium-sized	TRBD1	CASSLVSGTGILNEKLFF	TGTGCCAGCAGCTTAGTGTCCGGGACAGGGATTCTTAATGAAAAACTGTTTTTT
TRBV27	TRBJ2-3	-	TRBD2	CASSFTSGTQYF	TGTGCCAGCAGTTTTACTAGCGGGACGCAGTATTTT